Listed here is a single TCR beta chain. The sample belongs to a study of neoadjuvant nivolumab and ipilimumab in lung cancer. Germline V lookup: CDR1 MNHNY, CDR2 SVGAGI (reference sequence). V was pared by 0 bases and J by 3 bases, with 6 bases between. This CDR3 has 14 residues. Libraries were prepared by immunoSEQ multiplex PCR; TCRdb keeps only in-frame clonotypes and omits some of them. Of about 20,000 clones detected, 76% appear once; the ten largest clones hold roughly 7.7%. The sample here was tumor tissue, taken after neoadjuvant nivolumab, alone or with ipilimumab, at or shortly before surgery. This TCR derives from an adult with non-small cell lung cancer. The V gene is TRBV6-6, the J gene TRBJ1-5; no reliable D call. DNA of the CDR3: TGTGCCAGCAGTTACTCGCAGAACAATCAGCCCCAGCATTTT. Translating gives CASSYSQNNQPQHF.